This T cell receptor (beta chain) comes out of a study of response to subunit inactivated influenza vaccine. The study's findings and limits: A suggestion made by the authors is that each seasonal influenza vaccination recruits few new T cells.

A remark on this clonotype: The antigen is unknown.

J was trimmed by 5 bases and V by 4 bases; bases with no gene match: 2. Germline V gives CDR1 MNHNS, CDR2 SASEGT. CDR3 length equals 14 residues. From the RT-PCR reads, TCRdb called clonotypes with MiXCR, one entry per CDR3 protein. The sample contains about 700,000 distinct CDR3 sequences, around 13% of which appear only once. This TCR came from a middle-aged man who received an inactivated influenza vaccine. The chain carries TRBV6-1 and TRBJ2-1, with 10 bases identical to TRBD2. The sequencing used PBMCs from blood, collected around 14 days before vaccination. The CDR3 here is CASSGLAGDNEQFF. DNA of the CDR3: TGTGCCAGCAGTGGGCTAGCGGGGGACAATGAGCAGTTCTTC.